The present entry profiles one T cell receptor beta chain with its context. Its antigen remains unidentified. At one of its ends the junction is not consistent with the germline gene, which may arise from a read error. This CDR3 contains 14 residues. CDR1 SGHKS and CDR2 YYEKEE come from the germline V gene (reference sequence). The data were obtained in a study of neurological immune-mediated disorders. Points from the study as a whole: Private repertoires in all groups were suggested by the absence of shared CDR3 amino acid sequences among expanded clones across subjects.

With 10-nucleotide random UMIs included, cDNA was synthesized by 5'RACE. Over 170 million TCR-beta sequences from 15-18 subjects came out of each sequencing run. MiXCR, run by TCRdb on the 5' RACE reads, gives a single entry per CDR3 protein. The data contain approximately 32,000 distinct CDR3 sequences, 7% to 8% of them singletons. The unsorted libraries were generated from a total of 2 million PBMCs, which had been stored in RNAlater at -80 C. The chain recombines TRBV5-5 with TRBJ2-1; TRBD1 might be the D (6 bases). Sequenced: PBMCs. This clonotype was obtained from a woman between 40 and 50 years old in good health. The CDR3 DNA follows: TGTGCCAGCAGCTTGGTGCAGGAGATATATCAGGGGCTCTTC. Protein sequence: CASSLVQEIYQGLF.